The clone carrying this TCR beta chain was detected ten times or more. The antigen is not known. This sample is drawn from a study of CD8 T cells in ankylosing spondylitis. Study-wide results and limits: Apparently characteristic of ankylosing spondylitis blood was a TCR beta motif (about eight highly homologous variants). In peripheral blood, disease-linked CD8+ clones occurred at relatively low frequencies.

This CDR3 is 15 amino acids long. J was trimmed by 5 bases and V by 3 bases; bases with no gene match: 4. TCRdb processed the 5' RACE reads anew with MiXCR; each CDR3 protein has one entry. Of approximately 350,000 distinct CDR3 sequences in the sample, over 12% were seen once. The source material was blood, either unsorted or a sorted T cell fraction (not recorded which). This chain joins TRBV12-3 or TRBV12-4 and TRBJ2-7, with TRBD2 matching over 13 bases. This TCR was recovered from a male donor with ankylosing spondylitis or in good health (not recorded which). In DNA, the CDR3 is TGTGCCAGCAGTTTCCGGACTAGCGGGGGTAACGAGCAGTACTTC. It translates to CASSFRTSGGNEQYF.